This TCR beta chain came from a study of cytomegalovirus exposure and HLA in healthy donors. Across the study: Samples from HLA-typed donors yielded 65 million to 85 million unique TCRs in an early data release.

The PCR made use of 60 Vbeta and 13 Jbeta primers. The repertoire was sequenced with immunoSEQ multiplex PCR; TCRdb's copy has only in-frame clones and lacks some. The sample gives under 100,000 clones, roughly four fifths of which show up once; more than 7% is in the top ten. In the case of this clone: Antigen: not known.

Study-wide findings and caveats: Analyses of presence and absence presupposed an approximately uniform sequencing depth across donors. Some public TCRs appeared in many individuals, while most sequences were rare. It was approximately 170 TCR beta chains that were listed as cytomegalovirus-associated.

The CDR3 extends over 14 amino acids. The V gene's germline CDR1 is MNHNS and CDR2 SASEGT. Trimming took 3 bases from V and 7 from J; bases not matched to a gene: 8. Material for sequencing was PBMCs. The source of this sequence is a human donor in good health. This sequence joins TRBV6-1 and TRBJ1-2; 7 positions agree with TRBD1. CDR3 sequence: CASSEGYRGGGYTF. The DNA of the CDR3 is TGTGCCAGCAGTGAGGGGTACAGGGGCGGTGGCTACACCTTC.